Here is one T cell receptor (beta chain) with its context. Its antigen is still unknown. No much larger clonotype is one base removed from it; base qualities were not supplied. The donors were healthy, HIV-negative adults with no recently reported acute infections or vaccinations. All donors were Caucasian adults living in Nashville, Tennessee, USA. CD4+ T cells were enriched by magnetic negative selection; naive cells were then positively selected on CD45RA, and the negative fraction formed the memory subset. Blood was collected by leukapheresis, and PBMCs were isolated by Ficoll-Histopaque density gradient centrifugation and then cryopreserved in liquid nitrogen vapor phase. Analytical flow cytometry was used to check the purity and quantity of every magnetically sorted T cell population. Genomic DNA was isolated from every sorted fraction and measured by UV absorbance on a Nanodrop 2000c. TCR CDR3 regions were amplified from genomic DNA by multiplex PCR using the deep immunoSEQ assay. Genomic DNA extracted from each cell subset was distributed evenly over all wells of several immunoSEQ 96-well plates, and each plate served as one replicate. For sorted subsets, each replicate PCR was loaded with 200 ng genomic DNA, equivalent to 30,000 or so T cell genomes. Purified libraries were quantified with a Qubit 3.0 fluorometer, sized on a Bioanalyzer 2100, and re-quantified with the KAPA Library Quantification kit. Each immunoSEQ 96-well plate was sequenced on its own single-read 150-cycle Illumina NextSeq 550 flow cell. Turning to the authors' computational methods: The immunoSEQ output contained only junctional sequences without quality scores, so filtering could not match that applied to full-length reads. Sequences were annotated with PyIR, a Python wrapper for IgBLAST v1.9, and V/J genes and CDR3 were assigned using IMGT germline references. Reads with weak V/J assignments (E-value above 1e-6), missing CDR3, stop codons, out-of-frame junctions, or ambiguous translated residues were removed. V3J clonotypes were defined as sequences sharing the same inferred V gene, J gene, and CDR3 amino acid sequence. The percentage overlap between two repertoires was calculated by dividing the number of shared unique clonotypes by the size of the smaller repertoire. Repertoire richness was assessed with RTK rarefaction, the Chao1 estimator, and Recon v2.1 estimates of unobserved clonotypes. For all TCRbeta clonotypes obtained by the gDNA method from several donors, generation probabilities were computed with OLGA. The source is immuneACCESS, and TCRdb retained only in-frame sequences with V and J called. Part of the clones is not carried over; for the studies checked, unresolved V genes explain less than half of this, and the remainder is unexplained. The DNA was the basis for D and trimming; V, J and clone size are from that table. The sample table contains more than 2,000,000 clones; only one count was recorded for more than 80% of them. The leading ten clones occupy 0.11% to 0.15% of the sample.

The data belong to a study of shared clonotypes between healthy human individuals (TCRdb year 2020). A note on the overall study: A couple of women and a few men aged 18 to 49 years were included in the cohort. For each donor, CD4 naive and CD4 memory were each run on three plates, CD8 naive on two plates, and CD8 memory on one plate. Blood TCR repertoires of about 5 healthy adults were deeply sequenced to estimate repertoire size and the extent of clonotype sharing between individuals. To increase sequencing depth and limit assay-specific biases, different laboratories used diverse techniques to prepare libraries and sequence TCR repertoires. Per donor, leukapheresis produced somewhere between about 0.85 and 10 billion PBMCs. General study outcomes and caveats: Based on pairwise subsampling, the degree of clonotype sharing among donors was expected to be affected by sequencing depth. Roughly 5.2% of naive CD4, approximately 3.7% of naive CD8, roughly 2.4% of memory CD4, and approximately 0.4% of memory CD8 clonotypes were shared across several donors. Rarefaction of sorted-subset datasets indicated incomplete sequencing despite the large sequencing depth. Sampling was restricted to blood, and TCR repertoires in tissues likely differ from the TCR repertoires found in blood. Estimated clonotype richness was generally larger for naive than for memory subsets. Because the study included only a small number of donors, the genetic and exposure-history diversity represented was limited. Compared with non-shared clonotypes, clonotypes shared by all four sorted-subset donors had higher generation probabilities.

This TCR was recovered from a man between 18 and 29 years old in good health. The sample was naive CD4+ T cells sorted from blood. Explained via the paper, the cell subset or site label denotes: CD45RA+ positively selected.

The DNA reads as follows: TGTGCCAGTACTTGGAGTACAGGGAACTCCTACGAGCAGTACTTC. The translation is CASTWSTGNSYEQYF. The sequence is built from TRBV19 and TRBJ2-7; 6 matching bases give a weak D call of TRBD1. Spanning cysteine to phenylalanine, the CDR3 consists of 15 amino acids. Only the CDR3 portion is preserved as DNA: 45 bases, with reading frame beginning at the first base. According to the germline V gene (reference sequence), CDR1 reads LNHDA and CDR2 reads SQIVND. Deletion took 7 bases off V and 0 bases off J, with a span of 16 bases between the germline ends.